This record concerns one TCR beta chain sequence. No antigen is known for it. This sample is part of a study of OX40 agonist ivuxolimab in advanced cancers. At the level of the study: Ivuxolimab, an antibody that agonizes OX40 (CD134), was administered to the patients.

General study points: More expanded clones were found, on average, in CD8+ than in CD4+ T cells. At 0.1 to 3.0 mg/kg, CD4+ and CD8+ blood T cells expanded clonally by week 6. Also showing low normalized T-cell clonal expansion were some of the nonresponders.

The assay was immunoSEQ multiplex PCR, and TCRdb's table has in-frame clones only and misses some. The table records 30,000 or so clones, roughly 80% of them present only once. This CDR3 comprises 17 residues. Trimming took 4 bases from V and 2 from J; bases not matched to a gene: 7. Germline values: CDR1 SGHDN, CDR2 FVKESK. The sequence came from an adult with an advanced solid tumor such as melanoma, head and neck, liver or kidney cancer. This chain links TRBV14 with TRBJ2-3; 12 bases line up with TRBD2. The input for sequencing was CD4+ or CD8+ T cells sorted from blood, taken in a trial of the OX40 agonist ivuxolimab. CDR3 coding DNA: TGTGCCAGCAGCCCCGAGACTAGCGGGGGCCCCACAGATACGCAGTATTTT. Amino acid sequence: CASSPETSGGPTDTQYF.